This T cell receptor (beta chain) was recovered during a study of shared clonotypes between healthy human individuals. Study information: Aged between 18 and 49, the donors were a couple of women and three men.

On ten immunoSEQ deep assay plates, unsorted PBMC DNA was sequenced. The data were produced by immunoSEQ multiplex PCR, yet TCRdb's version contains in-frame clones alone and is incomplete. The repertoire has about 480,000 clones, 75% to 80% of them found once; the top ten carry 9.5% to 15%. This clone was recorded once. Its antigen is currently unknown. Other DNA variants within this sample encode the same CDR3. Study findings and constraints: With few donors, the genetic and exposure-history diversity represented was limited. Only blood was sampled, and tissue TCR repertoires likely differ from blood ones.

V lost 2 bases and J lost 0, with 1 base in between. Germline V CDR1 and CDR2: SGHTA, FQGNSA. The CDR3 sequence is 12 residues long. This rearrangement joins TRBV7-2 to TRBJ1-1; unclear D gene. The sequence derives from a woman aged 40 to 50 in good health. Some clones in this sample may be carry-over from other donors' samples. Sample: PBMCs. CDR3 in DNA: TGTGCCAGCAGCTTAATGAACACTGAAGCTTTCTTT. This translates into CASSLMNTEAFF.